The T cell receptor beta chain under discussion was sequenced for a study of OX40 agonist ivuxolimab in advanced cancers. Study information: The dose-escalation cohort had hepatocellular carcinoma, melanoma, renal cell or head and neck cancer. The group had a mean age of roughly 65 years, ranged from about 23 to 85, and was around 82% male. Findings and limits, study-wide: The authors also found low normalized T-cell clonal expansion in some nonresponders. Circulating CD4+ and CD8+ T cells showed clonal expansion by week 6 at 0.1 to 3.0 mg/kg.

Produced via immunoSEQ multiplex PCR; TCRdb's table is partial and in-frame only. This repertoire shows 60,000 to 65,000 clones, 80% to 90% found once; its top ten account for around 3%. Regarding this clone: Its antigen is undetermined.

The CDR3 covers 15 residues. CDR1 and CDR2 from the germline V gene are MGHRA and YSYEKL. V was clipped by 4 bases and J by 7 bases; unmatched bases: 8. Sequencing used CD4+ or CD8+ T cells sorted from blood, obtained in a trial of the OX40 agonist ivuxolimab. The chain is built from TRBV4-1 and TRBJ2-2; 8 bases agree with TRBD1. This TCR was sampled from an adult with an advanced solid tumor such as melanoma, head and neck, liver or kidney cancer. Here the CDR3 DNA reads TGCGCCAGCAGCCTGGCCAGGGGGCGGAGCGGGGAGCTGTTTTTT. It translates to CASSLARGRSGELFF.